This paragraph covers one TCR beta chain sequence. Generated by immunoSEQ multiplex PCR, the TCRdb table keeps only in-frame clones and is missing some. The sample records roughly 50,000 clones, 90% to 95% being singletons. The data originate from a study of technical replicates of blood from a few donors. In germline, CDR1 is SGHNT, CDR2 YYREEE (reference sequence). The CDR3 is made up of 15 amino acids. J was trimmed by 0 bases and V by 0 bases; bases with no gene match: 2. Sequencing used PBMCs. The gene calls are TRBV5-4 and TRBJ1-2; 7 bases align to TRBD1. This TCR was sampled from a human donor in good health. Some clones in this sample may be carry-over from other donors' samples. The CDR3 loop reads CASSLGDRSNYGYTF. In nucleotides, the CDR3 is TGTGCCAGCAGCTTGGGGGACAGATCTAACTATGGCTACACCTTC.